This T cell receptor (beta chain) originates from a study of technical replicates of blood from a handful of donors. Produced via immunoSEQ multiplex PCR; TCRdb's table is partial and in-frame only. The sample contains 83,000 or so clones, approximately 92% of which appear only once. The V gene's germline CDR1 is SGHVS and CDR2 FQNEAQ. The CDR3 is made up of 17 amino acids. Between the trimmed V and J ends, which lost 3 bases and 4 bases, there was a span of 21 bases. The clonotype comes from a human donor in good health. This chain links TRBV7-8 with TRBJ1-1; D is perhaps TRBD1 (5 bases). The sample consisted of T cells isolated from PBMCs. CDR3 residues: CASSFKSQRGPFTEAFF. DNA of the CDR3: TGTGCCAGCAGCTTTAAGTCCCAGCGGGGCCCCTTCACTGAAGCTTTCTTT.